These 29 T cell receptor beta chains came from one sample sequenced in a study of Tregs in tolerant kidney transplant recipients. This table comes from immunoSEQ multiplex PCR, and its TCRdb copy is limited to in-frame clones, with some not included. The sample comprises 70,000 to 95,000 clones, less than 95% of which are singletons, and 0.34% rests with the top ten. Sequencing used Tregs from blood, obtained before the transplant. The receptors here all came from a human donor who received a combined kidney and bone marrow transplant.

The chain uses TRBV7-2 and TRBJ2-7; a possible D gene is TRBD2 (6 bases). In germline, CDR1 is SGHTA, CDR2 FQGNSA. V lost 3 bases and J 1 base, leaving 13 bases between the germline ends. This CDR3 has 15 residues. CDR3: CASSFDSGGSYEQYF. The CDR3 DNA reads as TGTGCCAGCAGCTTCGACAGTGGAGGGTCCTACGAGCAGTACTTC.

V usage is TRBV6-5 and J usage is TRBJ2-1, with D unresolved. V was pared by 3 bases and J by 3 bases, with 9 bases between. Germline CDR1 and CDR2: MNHEY and SVGAGI. This CDR3 has 14 amino acids. In DNA, the CDR3 is TGTGCCAGCAGTTATTGGGGTGGCTACAATGAGCAGTTCTTC. Protein: CASSYWGGYNEQFF.

The chain joins TRBV2 to TRBJ2-5, with D possibly TRBD1 on 7 matching bases. The germline V gene encodes CDR1 SNHLY and CDR2 FYNNEI. Deletions cut 8 bases from V and 4 bases from J, with 14 bases between. CDR3 length equals 13 residues. The CDR3 is CASVGQGGETQYF. DNA of the CDR3: TGTGCCAGCGTGGGGCAGGGGGGAGAGACCCAGTACTTC.

The chain employs TRBV9 and TRBJ2-1, with TRBD1 as a possible D gene (6 bases). The CDR3 runs 14 residues. The V gene's germline CDR1 is SGDLS and CDR2 YYNGEE. The V gene lost 4 bases and the J gene lost 3 bases, with 11 bases spanning the gap. The CDR3 DNA follows: TGTGCCAGCAGCCCCCGGGACATCTACAATGAGCAGTTCTTC. This codes for CASSPRDIYNEQFF.

The chain employs TRBV12-5 and TRBJ2-5; 10 bases are shared with TRBD1. CDR3 length equals 15 residues. Germline loops: CDR1 LGHNT, CDR2 FRNRAP. The ends lost 5 bases at V and 5 bases at J; junction bases unmatched: 8. CDR3 in amino acids: CASGPTTGGRETQYF. For the CDR3, the DNA is TGTGCTAGTGGTCCGACGACAGGGGGCCGGGAGACCCAGTACTTC. The entire variable domain, with the rest obtained from reference TRBV12-5 and TRBJ2-5, is as follows: DARVTQTPRHKVTEMGQEVTMRCQPILGHNTVFWYRQTMMQGLELLAYFRNRAPLDDSGMPKDRFSAEMPDATLATLKIQPSEPRDSAVYFCASGPTTGGRETQYFGPGTRLLVL.

This chain uses TRBV28 with TRBJ2-3, with TRBD2 matching over 11 bases. The CDR3 runs to 21 residues. The germline V gene has CDR1 MDHEN and CDR2 SYDVKM. J was trimmed by 3 bases and V by 6 bases; bases with no gene match: 23. The CDR3 coding sequence is TGTGCCAGCAGCCCCTCTTATCAGCTAGCGGGAGGTCCCCGATGGACAGATACGCAGTATTTT. It is translated as CASSPSYQLAGGPRWTDTQYF.

This chain uses TRBV7-3 with TRBJ2-3, with 10 bases that match TRBD2. This CDR3 comprises 16 residues. Losses at the gene ends were 4 bases for V and 1 base for J; bases not matched to a gene: 5. The germline V gene encodes CDR1 SGHTA and CDR2 FQGTGA. The CDR3 nucleotides are TGTGCCAGCAGCTCCTCCAGCGGGAGGGGCACAGATACGCAGTATTTT. Protein product: CASSSSSGRGTDTQYF.

The chain combines TRBV18 with TRBJ2-1; 7 nucleotides agree with TRBD2. Germline CDR1 is KGHSH and CDR2 is LQKENI. The J segment lost 2 bases and the V segment lost 5 bases, leaving 9 bases of the junction unmatched. The CDR3 runs 16 residues. CDR3 amino acids: CASSTRREQTYNEQFF. The CDR3 bases are TGTGCCAGCTCAACCCGGCGGGAGCAGACCTACAATGAGCAGTTCTTC.

The V gene is TRBV18, the J gene TRBJ2-7; the D gene is possibly TRBD2 (6 bases). The CDR3 has 14 residues. V lost 4 bases and J 1 base, leaving 11 bases between the germline ends. The germline gives CDR1 KGHSH, CDR2 LQKENI. CDR3 residues: CASSQAGGSYEQYF. CDR3 sequence (DNA): TGTGCCAGCTCACAAGCTGGGGGGTCCTACGAGCAGTACTTC.

This clone was counted once. V usage is TRBV5-1 and J usage is TRBJ2-6; D unresolved. The V gene's germline CDR1 is SGHRS and CDR2 YFSETQ. CDR3 length: 15 amino acids. Trimming pared 1 base from V and 2 bases from J, leaving 7 bases between. Here the CDR3 reads CASSLSTAGANVLTF. The CDR3 DNA is TGCGCCAGCAGCTTGAGTACAGCTGGGGCCAACGTCCTGACTTTC.

This chain joins TRBV28 and TRBJ1-1; D remains ambiguous. CDR1 is MDHEN and CDR2 is SYDVKM in the germline V gene. The CDR3 totals 11 residues. Trimming pared 7 bases from V and 5 bases from J, leaving 8 bases between. CDR3 sequence: CASNLETEAFF. The CDR3 coding sequence is TGTGCCAGCAACCTGGAGACTGAAGCTTTCTTT.

This clone showed up just once. The chain recombines TRBV28 with TRBJ2-3; either TRBD1 or TRBD2 may fit D (7 bases each). CDR1 and CDR2 (germline): MDHEN, SYDVKM. The CDR3 is 16 residues long. The ends were cut back, 2 bases at V and 8 bases at J, with 20 bases in the middle. CDR3 nucleotide sequence: TGTGCCAGCAGTTTAAGGTCCAGGGGGGGCTCAGGTACGCAGTATTTT. Amino acids: CASSLRSRGGSGTQYF. Looking up the rest from reference TRBV28 and TRBJ2-3 gives the full variable domain: DVKVTQSSRYLVKRTGEKVFLECVQDMDHENMFWYRQDPGLGLRLIYFSYDVKMKEKGDIPEGYSVSREKKERFSLILESASTNQTSMYLCASSLRSRGGSGTQYFGPGTRLTVL.

CDR3 protein: CATSREPAGKDEQFF. In DNA form, the CDR3 reads TGTGCCACCAGCAGAGAACCAGCGGGAAAAGATGAGCAGTTCTTC. The rearrangement joins TRBV15 to TRBJ2-1, with TRBD2 matching 7 bases. Germline lookup yields CDR1 LNHNV and CDR2 YYDKDF (reference sequence). The CDR3 contains 15 residues. The V and J ends lost 0 bases and 8 bases, in that order; junction bases with no gene match: 7. Full variable domain (rest looked up from reference TRBV15 and TRBJ2-1): DAMVIQNPRYQVTQFGKPVTLSCSQTLNHNVMYWYQQKSSQAPKLLFHYYDKDFNNEADTPDNFQSRRPNTSFCFLDIRSPGLGDTAMYLCATSREPAGKDEQFFGPGTRLTVL.

The chain has TRBV4-1 and TRBJ1-2, with no clear D. This CDR3 region has 12 residues. Germline V gene data show CDR1 as MGHRA and CDR2 as YSYEKL. The V end was cut by 0 bases, the J end by 2 bases, with 1 base between. The CDR3 sequence: CASSQDNYGYTF. The CDR3 nucleotides are TGCGCCAGCAGCCAAGACAACTATGGCTACACCTTC.

V gene TRBV10-3 combines with J gene TRBJ2-1, with 9 positions matching TRBD1. CDR3 length equals 15 residues. Germline values: CDR1 ENHRY, CDR2 SYGVKD. V lost 6 bases to trimming and J lost 6 bases; unmatched junction nucleotides: 9. CDR3 region: CAISNGQGNPNEQFF. The CDR3 DNA follows: TGTGCCATCAGCAACGGACAGGGGAACCCCAATGAGCAGTTCTTC.

The chain couples TRBV19 to TRBJ1-6; maybe TRBD1 (6 bases). CDR1 and CDR2 from the germline V gene are LNHDA and SQIVND (reference sequence). The CDR3 has 14 amino acids. V was trimmed by 2 bases and J by 9 bases, leaving 11 bases between them. The CDR3 loop reads CASSIRFRGSPLHF. As DNA, the CDR3 is TGTGCCAGTAGTATACGGTTCAGGGGTTCACCCCTCCACTTT.

The chain recombines TRBV6-1 with TRBJ2-2; perhaps TRBD2 as D (5 bases). Germline lookup yields CDR1 MNHNS and CDR2 SASEGT. The CDR3 extends over 15 amino acids. The V end was cut by 6 bases, the J end by 1 base, with 12 bases between. CDR3 sequence (DNA): TGTGCCAGCAGCAATGGACTGGTGAACACCGGGGAGCTGTTTTTT. Translating it yields CASSNGLVNTGELFF.

The rearrangement uses TRBV18 and TRBJ2-3; no firm D call. CDR1 is KGHSH and CDR2 is LQKENI in the germline V gene. Trimming took off 3 bases at V and 6 bases at J, with 4 bases between the two ends. The CDR3 length is 11 residues. CDR3 DNA: TGTGCCAGCTCACCTGGCGATACGCAGTATTTT. Encoded protein: CASSPGDTQYF.

The rearrangement links TRBV30 to TRBJ1-6; tentative D call: TRBD1 (5 bases). The CDR3 length is 15 residues. Trimming removed 3 bases at V and 4 bases at J, with 13 bases between. Germline CDR1 reads GTSNPN; CDR2 reads SVGIG (reference sequence). The CDR3 coding sequence is TGTGCCTGGAGGATTTGGGACTTATATAATTCACCCCTCCACTTT. Translated: CAWRIWDLYNSPLHF.

The V and J genes are TRBV2 and TRBJ2-3; 9 bases fit TRBD1. This CDR3 contains 16 residues. From germline, CDR1 is SNHLY and CDR2 FYNNEI. Germline trimming cut 6 bases from V and 8 bases from J; bases unmatched to any gene: 15. CDR3 protein: CASRATGTGKIGTQYF. The CDR3 DNA follows: TGTGCCAGCAGAGCGACCGGGACAGGGAAGATAGGTACGCAGTATTTT.

The V and J genes are TRBV19 and TRBJ1-1, with D unclear. The germline CDR1 and CDR2 sequences are LNHDA and SQIVND (reference sequence). The CDR3 runs 16 residues. V lost 7 bases, J lost 0 bases, and 18 bases lay in between. DNA of the CDR3: TGTGCCAGTATTAGGCAGACCAAGACGATGAACACTGAAGCTTTCTTT. Protein: CASIRQTKTMNTEAFF.

This chain joins TRBV7-2 and TRBJ1-5, with D maybe TRBD1 (6 bases). V lost 5 bases and J 4 bases, leaving 15 bases between the germline ends. The CDR3 is made up of 15 amino acids. Germline V lookup: CDR1 SGHTA, CDR2 FQGNSA. CDR3 nucleotide sequence: TGTGCCAGCAGCCCCCACAGGGTAGGGAATCAGCCCCAGCATTTT. Amino acid sequence: CASSPHRVGNQPQHF.

J is TRBJ2-6 and V is TRBV6-6; D is undetermined. V gave up 7 bases and J gave up 0 bases, with 13 bases separating them. This CDR3 is built from 16 residues. Germline CDR1 MNHNY, CDR2 SVGAGI (reference sequence). This chain's CDR3 is CASTPTGASGANVLTF. CDR3 sequence (DNA): TGTGCCAGCACCCCGACGGGTGCCTCTGGGGCCAACGTCCTGACTTTC.

This chain uses TRBV11-2 with TRBJ2-3, with TRBD1 matching over 8 bases. With V trimmed by 5 bases and J by 5 bases, 9 bases remained unmatched. Germline-derived CDR1 and CDR2 are SGHAT and FQNNGV. The length of the CDR3 is 15 residues. The CDR3 nucleotides are TGTGCCAGCAGCCAAGGACAGGGTGGGGGAGATACGCAGTATTTT. Translation gives CASSQGQGGGDTQYF. Full variable domain (outside the CDR3, taken from reference TRBV11-2 and TRBJ2-3): EAGVAQSPRYKIIEKRQSVAFWCNPISGHATLYWYQQILGQGPKLLIQFQNNGVVDDSQLPKDRFSAERLKGVDSTLKIQPAKLEDSAVYLCASSQGQGGGDTQYFGPGTRLTVL.

The chain links TRBV30 to TRBJ2-3, with D perhaps matching TRBD1 or TRBD2 (6 bases each). Germline V CDR1 and CDR2: GTSNPN, SVGIG (reference sequence). Trimming cost V 5 bases and J 0 bases, with 18 bases left between them. The CDR3 contains 16 residues. The CDR3: CAWEGVSGASTDTQYF. Here the CDR3 DNA reads TGTGCCTGGGAGGGGGTTAGCGGAGCTAGCACAGATACGCAGTATTTT.

The chain links TRBV9 to TRBJ1-2, with D tentatively TRBD1 (5 bases). CDR1 is SGDLS and CDR2 is YYNGEE in the germline V gene. This CDR3 contains 12 residues. Trimming pared 0 bases from V and 12 bases from J, leaving 12 bases between. The CDR3 region has the DNA TGTGCCAGCAGCGTAGCAGGGTCCCGGCACACCTTC. Amino acids: CASSVAGSRHTF.

This chain connects TRBV30 to TRBJ1-5; no clear D gene. Germline V lookup: CDR1 GTSNPN, CDR2 SVGIG (reference sequence). The V end was cut by 8 bases, the J end by 7 bases, with 15 bases between. CDR3 length: 12 amino acids. The DNA of the CDR3 is TGTGCCGGAACGGACGGTGGGCAGCCCCAGCATTTT. Protein: CAGTDGGQPQHF.

The V and J genes are TRBV27 and TRBJ1-1; 9 positions agree with TRBD1. V trimming: 5 bases; J trimming: 6 bases; junction bases outside the gene matches: 7. The CDR3 covers 14 residues. Germline CDR1 is MNHEY and CDR2 is SMNVEV (reference sequence). The chain's CDR3 is CASSQSDRGSEAFF. CDR3 nucleotide sequence: TGTGCCAGCAGTCAATCGGACAGGGGCTCTGAAGCTTTCTTT.

The V call is TRBV16, the J call TRBJ2-7, with a possible D match to TRBD2 (5 bases). Trimming removed 2 bases from V and 0 bases from J, with 8 bases in between. CDR3 length: 14 amino acids. The germline gives CDR1 KGHSY, CDR2 FQNENV. CDR3 nucleotides: TGTGCCAGCAGCCAAAGTACTAGCTCCTACGAGCAGTACTTC. It codes for CASSQSTSSYEQYF. Together with reference TRBV16 and TRBJ2-7, the CDR3 gives the full variable domain: GEEVAQTPKHLVRGEGQKAKLYCAPIKGHSYVFWYQQVLKNEFKFLISFQNENVFDETGMPKERFSAKCLPNSPCSLEIQATKLEDSAVYFCASSQSTSSYEQYFGPGTRLTVT.